The 23 T cell receptor beta chains below all came from one sample that was sequenced in a study of T cell responses to AZD1222 COVID-19 vaccine. Sequencing used immunoSEQ multiplex PCR; TCRdb keeps in-frame clones, though not all of them. The repertoire includes about 59,000 clones, roughly 87% of them detected once, and roughly 6% sits in the top ten. Sequenced here: peripheral blood, sampled 28 days after the second AZD1222 dose. Source of these receptors: an adult who received the AZD1222 COVID-19 vaccine.

The rearrangement joins TRBV19 to TRBJ1-5; D is unclear. V was pared by 1 base and J by 7 bases, with 14 bases between. The CDR3 contains 15 residues. CDR1 and CDR2 (germline): LNHDA, SQIVND (reference sequence). CDR3 amino acids: CASSIGKGYGQPQHF. The CDR3 DNA follows: TGTGCCAGTAGTATAGGTAAAGGGTATGGACAGCCCCAGCATTTT.

V is TRBV9 and J is TRBJ1-1; D remains unclear. The CDR3 consists of 12 residues. Trimming pared 4 bases from V and 0 bases from J, leaving 4 bases between. Germline lookup yields CDR1 SGDLS and CDR2 YYNGEE. As DNA, the CDR3 is TGTGCCAGCAGCACAATGAACACTGAAGCTTTCTTT. Encoded protein: CASSTMNTEAFF. The variable domain in full, with the rest retrieved from reference TRBV9 and TRBJ1-1, is DSGVTQTPKHLITATGQRVTLRCSPRSGDLSVYWYQQSLDQGLQFLIQYYNGEERAKGNILERFSAQQFPDLHSELNLSSLELGDSALYFCASSTMNTEAFFGQGTRLTVV.

The V call is TRBV28, the J call TRBJ1-1, with 8 bases aligning to TRBD1. With V trimmed by 1 base and J by 8 bases, 6 bases remained unmatched. The CDR3 covers 14 residues. CDR1 and CDR2 (germline): MDHEN, SYDVKM. This CDR3 reads CASSLSGGPKEAFF. The CDR3 DNA follows: TGTGCCAGCAGTTTATCAGGGGGCCCAAAAGAAGCTTTCTTT.

The V gene is TRBV5-4, the J gene TRBJ2-3, with D tentatively TRBD2 (7 bases). Per the germline V gene, CDR1 is SGHNT and CDR2 is YYREEE (reference sequence). V was trimmed by 1 base and J by 3 bases, leaving 12 bases between them. The CDR3 runs to 15 residues. Here the CDR3 reads CASSLNAGATDTQYF. The CDR3 DNA sequence: TGTGCCAGCAGCTTGAACGCGGGGGCTACAGATACGCAGTATTTT.

The rearrangement links TRBV2 to TRBJ1-5; 7 nucleotides align to TRBD1. Germline-derived CDR1 and CDR2 are SNHLY and FYNNEI. CDR3 length: 17 residues. V lost 4 bases, J lost 0 bases, and 9 bases stayed unmatched. CDR3 protein: CASSGPANRGSNQPQHF. Written as DNA, the CDR3 is TGTGCCAGCAGTGGCCCCGCGAACAGGGGTAGCAATCAGCCCCAGCATTTT. Full variable domain (remainder filled in from reference TRBV2 and TRBJ1-5): EPEVTQTPSHQVTQMGQEVILRCVPISNHLYFYWYRQILGQKVEFLVSFYNNEISEKSEIFDDQFSVERPDGSNFTLKIRSTKLEDSAMYFCASSGPANRGSNQPQHFGDGTRLSIL.

The J gene is TRBJ1-5, the V gene TRBV13; 10 positions agree with TRBD1. Trimming at V came to 5 bases and at J to 2 bases, leaving 9 bases not matched to a gene. The CDR3 loop spans 17 amino acids. Germline V gene sequence: CDR1 PRHDT, CDR2 FYEKMQ (reference sequence). CDR3 nucleotide sequence: TGTGCCAGCAGCCTTCGGACAGGGGGAGTTGGCAATCAGCCCCAGCATTTT. Protein sequence: CASSLRTGGVGNQPQHF.

The V and J genes are TRBV20-1 and TRBJ2-7; no definite D call. V was trimmed by 2 bases and J by 6 bases, leaving 5 bases between them. Germline V CDR1 and CDR2: DFQATT, SNEGSKA (reference sequence). The CDR3 is 10 residues long. CDR3 protein: CSARWGEQYF. CDR3 sequence (DNA): TGCAGTGCTAGATGGGGCGAGCAGTACTTC.

In its sample, this clone was seen a few times. The rearrangement uses TRBV2 and TRBJ2-1, with no clear D. The germline V gene has CDR1 SNHLY and CDR2 FYNNEI. Trimming shortened V by 4 bases and J by 10 bases, and 20 bases separated the two germline ends. This CDR3 spans 15 amino acids. The DNA of the CDR3 is TGTGCCAGCAGTGCCCTGCCAACTCCCCAGAAGGAGCAGTTCTTC. Its protein product is CASSALPTPQKEQFF.

The chain recombines TRBV19 with TRBJ1-1, with 8 nucleotides matching TRBD1. Germline V CDR1 and CDR2: LNHDA, SQIVND (reference sequence). V dropped 2 bases and J dropped 8; count of bases not matched to a gene: 10. This CDR3 has 15 amino acids. The CDR3 spells CASSIWGRGHQEAFF. The CDR3 DNA reads as TGTGCCAGTAGTATATGGGGCAGGGGGCATCAAGAAGCTTTCTTT.

The genes are TRBV10-2 and TRBJ2-2; 12 positions agree with TRBD2. The V gene's germline CDR1 is WSHSY and CDR2 SAAADI. The CDR3 has 16 residues. V lost 8 bases, J lost 3 bases, and 7 bases stayed unmatched. The CDR3 bases are TGCGCCAGCTCCACACTAGCGGGAGGACACACCGGGGAGCTGTTTTTT. Translated, it gives CASSTLAGGHTGELFF.

The chain employs TRBV28 and TRBJ1-5, with 9 bases aligning to TRBD1. This CDR3 contains 18 residues. CDR1 and CDR2 (germline): MDHEN, SYDVKM. The ends lost 1 base at V and 6 bases at J; junction bases unmatched: 13. The CDR3, as DNA: TGTGCCAGCAGTTTATTCCGCCTGAGGACAGGGGAGGGTCAGCCCCAGCATTTT. This gives the protein CASSLFRLRTGEGQPQHF.

This clone was observed a single time. The rearrangement joins TRBV9 to TRBJ2-5; D is possibly TRBD2 (6 bases). Germline V gives CDR1 SGDLS, CDR2 YYNGEE. V gave up 4 bases and J gave up 4 bases, with 11 bases separating them. The CDR3 extends over 13 amino acids. The CDR3 DNA sequence: TGTGCCAGCAGCTCTTTCGGGGGAGAGACCCAGTACTTC. It specifies CASSSFGGETQYF.

The chain uses TRBV5-4 and TRBJ2-7, with D tentatively TRBD1 (6 bases). The CDR3 contains 14 residues. In germline, CDR1 is SGHNT, CDR2 YYREEE (reference sequence). Trimming removed 3 bases from V and 1 base from J, with 11 bases in between. CDR3 nucleotides: TGTGCCAGCAGCTCGGTCGGACAGTCCTACGAGCAGTACTTC. Protein product: CASSSVGQSYEQYF.

The chain couples TRBV4-1 to TRBJ2-5, with a weak D call TRBD1 (5 bases). The CDR3 has 14 amino acids. Germline CDR1 and CDR2: MGHRA and YSYEKL. Trimming stripped 1 base from V and 5 bases from J, with 11 bases between. Here the CDR3 DNA reads TGCGCCAGCAGCCAAGCGGGCAACAGGGAGACCCAGTACTTC. This sequence encodes CASSQAGNRETQYF.

The chain joins TRBV7-9 to TRBJ1-3, with TRBD1 as a possible D gene (5 bases). Trimming left V 5 bases short and J 2 bases short, with 10 bases between. Looked up from germline, CDR1 is SEHNR and CDR2 is FQNEAQ (reference sequence). The CDR3 totals 14 residues. CDR3 sequence reads: CASSPGRTGNTIYF. The DNA for the CDR3 is TGTGCCAGCAGCCCAGGGCGGACTGGAAACACCATATATTTT.

The table lists this clone with a few counts. This rearrangement joins TRBV7-9 to TRBJ1-2; 9 bases fit TRBD1. Germline V gives CDR1 SEHNR, CDR2 FQNEAQ (reference sequence). This CDR3 contains 15 residues. After removal of 1 base from V and 5 bases from J, the junction contained 5 bases not matched to a gene. The CDR3 DNA sequence: TGTGCCAGCAGCTTAGGAACCGGGACAGGGTATGGCTACACCTTC. Translation gives CASSLGTGTGYGYTF. Full variable domain (remainder filled in from reference TRBV7-9 and TRBJ1-2): DTGVSQNPRHKITKRGQNVTFRCDPISEHNRLYWYRQTLGQGPEFLTYFQNEAQLEKSRLLSDRFSAERPKGSFSTLEIQRTEQGDSAMYLCASSLGTGTGYGYTFGSGTRLTVV.

The genes are TRBV19 and TRBJ1-2; D is possibly TRBD1 (6 bases). The V end was cut by 5 bases, the J end by 0 bases, with 13 bases between. Looked up from germline, CDR1 is LNHDA and CDR2 is SQIVND (reference sequence). The CDR3 is made up of 15 amino acids. CDR3 sequence reads: CASSAVQGANYGYTF. In DNA, the CDR3 is TGTGCCAGTAGTGCCGTACAGGGAGCTAACTATGGCTACACCTTC.

The CDR3 sequence is CASSQDEAFSYGYTF. DNA for the CDR3: TGTGCCAGCAGCCAAGATGAAGCTTTTTCCTATGGCTACACCTTC. This chain joins TRBV3-1 (or the pseudogene TRBV3-2) and TRBJ1-2; no clear D gene. V shed 0 bases and J shed 4 bases, with 12 bases lying between them. Germline-derived CDR1 and CDR2 are LGHDT and YNNKEL (reference sequence). The CDR3 consists of 15 residues.

The chain recombines TRBV27 with TRBJ1-6; D uncertain. CDR3 length: 15 residues. The germline CDR1 and CDR2 sequences are MNHEY and SMNVEV (reference sequence). Trimming shortened V by 1 base and J by 10 bases, and 14 bases separated the two germline ends. The CDR3 region is CASSLLSLVGSPLHF. CDR3 nucleotides: TGTGCCAGCAGTTTATTGAGCTTGGTAGGGTCACCCCTCCACTTT.

The genes are TRBV3-1 (or the pseudogene TRBV3-2) and TRBJ2-3, with D hard to call. V dropped 7 bases and J dropped 2 bases, with 13 bases sitting between them. Germline V gene lookup returns CDR1 LGHDT and CDR2 YNNKEL (reference sequence). This CDR3 is built from 14 residues. In nucleotides, the CDR3 is TGTGCCAGCAACACGGACGGAATCACAGATACGCAGTATTTT. Translated, it gives CASNTDGITDTQYF.

In DNA, the CDR3 is TGTGCCAGCTCACCCCAGGGGGGAGAGGTTTGGAAGACCCAGTACTTC. This translates into CASSPQGGEVWKTQYF. V usage is TRBV18 and J usage is TRBJ2-5; TRBD1 might be the D (7 bases). CDR3 length: 16 amino acids. V lost 3 bases and J 6 bases, leaving 20 bases between the germline ends. Germline assignment: CDR1 KGHSH and CDR2 LQKENI.

This clone is a singleton in its sample. This rearrangement joins TRBV6-4 to TRBJ2-1; D is uncertain. The germline V gene has CDR1 MRHNA and CDR2 SNTAGT. The CDR3 totals 13 residues. The V end was cut by 2 bases, the J end by 2 bases, with 4 bases between. CDR3 sequence: CASSDPPYNEQFF. The CDR3 DNA reads as TGTGCCAGCAGTGACCCCCCCTACAATGAGCAGTTCTTC.

The chain uses TRBV2 and TRBJ2-7; TRBD2 aligns across 13 bases. Germline V lookup: CDR1 SNHLY, CDR2 FYNNEI. CDR3 length: 14 amino acids. With 10 bases clipped from V and 0 bases from J, the junction kept 3 bases outside the gene matches. The CDR3 sequence: CAIRTSGSSYEQYF. CDR3 nucleotide sequence: TGTGCCATACGGACTAGCGGGAGCTCCTACGAGCAGTACTTC.